This T cell receptor beta chain was sequenced in a study of T cell repertoires in cytomegalovirus infection (dated by TCRdb to between 2019 and 2020). Background on the whole study: The HLA type of each donor mattered for the analysis, because public TCR beta signatures pointed to carriage of CMV infection along with the matching HLA type.

The instrument given in TCRdb is Illumina HiSeq 1500. Starting from the raw public reads, TCRdb applied fastp trimming at Q25, assembled clones with MiXCR and retained in-frame beta chains. Rows are unified per CDR3 protein, each entry keeping the most common DNA and genes. Present in this sample are about 400,000 distinct CDR3 sequences, around a sixth of which were seen just once. The ten largest clones add up to approximately 8% of the sample. From its cysteine to its phenylalanine, the CDR3 spans 14 amino acids. Only the CDR3 DNA is retained, 42 bases long and in frame from the first base. Reading the germline V gene gives CDR1 MGHRA and CDR2 YSYEKL. Trimmed from V: 6 bases; trimmed from J: 8 bases; junction bases lacking a gene match: 7. The research as a whole found: In both this cohort and an independent 352-donor cohort, the cumulative frequency of public TCR beta family members distinguished carriers of CMV infection plus the relevant HLA type. In the ex vivo response, HLA-C-restricted CMV-specific TCR beta clonotypes were dominant, and in two of eight donors the single most frequent clonotype came from this HLA-C-restricted group.

A word on this clonotype: The target of this receptor is not known. No clone much larger than this one lies a single base away; base qualities are absent.

The sample comprised PBMCs. This chain is built from TRBV4-1 and TRBJ1-4, with 9 bases matching TRBD1. This TCR came from a human donor in good health (CMV status not recorded). Some clones in this sample may be carry-over from other donors' samples. The CDR3 protein sequence reads: CASSQRQGVEKLFF. The bases are TGCGCCAGCAGTCAACGACAGGGGGTGGAAAAACTGTTTTTT.